These 26 T cell receptor beta chains came from one sample sequenced in a study of cytomegalovirus exposure and HLA in healthy donors. Both 60 Vbeta primers and 13 Jbeta primers went into the PCR. Sequenced by immunoSEQ multiplex PCR; TCRdb stores in-frame clones only, minus some. This table holds some 200,000 clones, more than 80% found once. Sequencing used PBMCs. The receptors shown here come from a woman in her fifties or sixties in good health and CMV-seropositive.

The genes are TRBV29-1 and TRBJ1-2, with TRBD1 matching 10 bases. Germline CDR1 and CDR2: SQVTM and ANQGSEA. Losses at the gene ends were 7 bases for V and 3 bases for J; bases not matched to a gene: 5. The CDR3 totals 13 residues. CDR3 bases: TGCAGCGGAAGACAGGGGGCTGACTATGGCTACACCTTC. This codes for CSGRQGADYGYTF. Full variable domain (missing parts from reference TRBV29-1 and TRBJ1-2): SAVISQKPSRDICQRGTSLTIQCQVDSQVTMMFWYRQQPGQSLTLIATANQGSEATYESGFVIDKFPISRPNLTFSTLTVSNMSPEDSSIYLCSGRQGADYGYTFGSGTRLTVV.

Comment on this clone: Germline is not matched at one junction end, which may reflect a read error. This chain uses TRBV19 with TRBJ1-2; 7 bases align to TRBD1. CDR1 and CDR2 (germline): LNHDA, SQIVND (reference sequence). This CDR3 is built from 14 residues. The chain's CDR3 is CASTAGGLEYGSTF. Written as DNA, the CDR3 is TGTGCCAGTACTGCAGGGGGACTAGAGTATGGCTCCACCTTC.

The chain uses TRBV29-1 and TRBJ1-3; TRBD1 matches 7 bases. V shed 6 bases and J 4 bases; nucleotides not matched to a gene: 9. Germline CDR1 and CDR2: SQVTM and ANQGSEA. The CDR3 spans 14 residues. This CDR3 reads CSVATGSGGNTIYF. The CDR3 DNA reads TGCAGCGTGGCGACAGGGTCTGGAGGAAACACCATATATTTT.

This chain's CDR3 is CASSLDRVEKGYTF. The CDR3, as DNA: TGTGCCAGCAGCTTGGACAGGGTAGAGAAGGGCTACACCTTC. This chain joins TRBV5-4 and TRBJ1-2; D is possibly TRBD1 (6 bases). Germline V gives CDR1 SGHNT, CDR2 YYREEE (reference sequence). The CDR3 spans 14 residues. Deletions cut 0 bases from V and 8 bases from J, with 14 bases between.

The rearrangement uses TRBV4-2 and TRBJ2-5; TRBD2 might be the D (7 bases). The CDR3 consists of 16 residues. Trimming removed 0 bases at V and 5 bases at J, with 16 bases between. Germline V gene lookup returns CDR1 LGHNA and CDR2 YNFKEQ. The CDR3, as DNA: TGTGCCAGCAGCCAAGATGGAGGGGGGGGTAGGGAGACCCAGTACTTC. It codes for CASSQDGGGGRETQYF.

V and J are TRBV30 and TRBJ1-3, with D possibly being TRBD1 (6 bases). This CDR3 has 14 amino acids. The germline V and J ends were trimmed by 6 bases and 0 bases, with 12 bases remaining between them. CDR1 GTSNPN and CDR2 SVGIG come from the germline V gene (reference sequence). Here the CDR3 DNA reads TGTGCCTGCTACGGACAGTACTCTGGAAACACCATATATTTT. It codes for CACYGQYSGNTIYF.

The rearrangement uses TRBV19 and TRBJ1-1, with 8 nucleotides matching TRBD1. The CDR3 runs 13 residues. Trimming took 6 bases from V and 1 from J; bases not matched to a gene: 1. CDR1 LNHDA and CDR2 SQIVND come from the germline V gene (reference sequence). The CDR3 reads CASRDRANTEAFF. The CDR3 DNA reads TGTGCCAGTAGGGACAGGGCGAACACTGAAGCTTTCTTT.

The rearrangement joins TRBV6-1 to TRBJ2-7; TRBD1 is a possible D gene (6 bases). V was shortened by 8 bases and J by 1 base, with 15 bases between the two germline ends. CDR1 MNHNS and CDR2 SASEGT come from the germline V gene. CDR3 length: 14 residues. CDR3 region: CASGTSTGSYEQYF. CDR3 nucleotide sequence: TGTGCCAGCGGCACCAGCACAGGGTCCTACGAGCAGTACTTC.

The V gene is TRBV6-9, the J gene TRBJ2-7; D is perhaps TRBD2 (5 bases). Germline V gene sequence: CDR1 MNHGY, CDR2 SVAAGI. The germline V and J ends were trimmed by 5 bases and 7 bases, with 18 bases remaining between them. The CDR3 is made up of 14 amino acids. The DNA for the CDR3 is TGTGCCAGCAGTGGACCGGGTCGCTCGGGGGAGCAGTACTTC. Residues: CASSGPGRSGEQYF.

This chain connects TRBV30 to TRBJ2-7; maybe TRBD2 (5 bases). The CDR3 is 14 residues long. Germline-derived CDR1 and CDR2 are GTSNPN and SVGIG (reference sequence). Between the trimmed V and J ends, which lost 0 bases and 2 bases, there was a span of 11 bases. CDR3 sequence (DNA): TGTGCCTGGAGTGTACGGGGTTCCACCTACGAGCAGTACTTC. It is translated as CAWSVRGSTYEQYF.

In this sample, this clone turned up a few times. The rearrangement links TRBV5-1 to TRBJ1-1, with D maybe TRBD1 (5 bases). The CDR3 is 14 amino acids. V shed 5 bases and J shed 3 bases, with 14 bases lying between them. Germline V gives CDR1 SGHRS, CDR2 YFSETQ. The CDR3 bases are TGCGCCAGCAGTGCCAGGGATGTGGACACTGAAGCTTTCTTT. This encodes CASSARDVDTEAFF. Complete variable domain (other parts from reference TRBV5-1 and TRBJ1-1): KAGVTQTPRYLIKTRGQQVTLSCSPISGHRSVSWYQQTPGQGLQFLFEYFSETQRNKGNFPGRFSGRQFSNSRSEMNVSTLELGDSALYLCASSARDVDTEAFFGQGTRLTVV.

The gene calls are TRBV6-5 and TRBJ2-7; 9 positions match TRBD2. CDR1 and CDR2 (germline): MNHEY, SVGAGI. The J segment lost 3 bases and the V segment lost 6 bases, leaving 3 bases of the junction unmatched. The CDR3 length is 13 residues. The CDR3 bases are TGTGCCAGCAGGAGCGGGGGGAACTACGAGCAGTACTTC. Its translation: CASRSGGNYEQYF.

The chain employs TRBV19 and TRBJ2-7; D unclear. The V end lost 1 base, the J end lost 2 bases, and 9 bases lay between the germline ends. The length of the CDR3 is 14 residues. CDR1 LNHDA and CDR2 SQIVND come from the germline V gene (reference sequence). The CDR3 nucleotides read TGTGCCAGTAGTATAGTTCCGGGTACCTACGAGCAGTACTTC. Translated: CASSIVPGTYEQYF.

The gene calls are TRBV27 and TRBJ2-4; D possibly corresponds to TRBD2 (6 bases). V lost 8 bases, J lost 0 bases, and 14 bases lay in between. CDR3 size: 15 residues. Germline assignment: CDR1 MNHEY and CDR2 SMNVEV (reference sequence). CDR3 loop: CASGALGGAKNIQYF. The DNA of the CDR3 is TGTGCCAGCGGGGCCCTGGGAGGAGCCAAAAACATTCAGTACTTC.

This clone appeared a few times. The chain is built from TRBV5-1 and TRBJ2-3; D might be TRBD2 (5 bases). V was cut by 5 bases and J by 9 bases, with 13 bases left in between. This CDR3 has 12 residues. Looked up from germline, CDR1 is SGHRS and CDR2 is YFSETQ. In DNA form, the CDR3 reads TGCGCCAGCAGTTCGGACTCTTGGACGCAGTATTTT. It specifies CASSSDSWTQYF.

V and J are TRBV2 and TRBJ2-5; D gene ambiguous. The J call is doubtful: the DNA matches TRBJ2-7 better. The CDR3 has 13 residues. Germline V gene sequence: CDR1 SNHLY, CDR2 FYNNEI. The chain's CDR3 is CASSLRSTYEQYF. CDR3 DNA: TGTGCCAGCAGTTTAAGAAGTACCTACGAGCAGTACTTC.

The chain has TRBV5-5 and TRBJ1-3, with TRBD1 matching over 10 bases. The trim removed 6 bases at V and 6 bases at J, leaving 3 bases unmatched. The CDR3 has 13 residues. Germline assignment: CDR1 SGHKS and CDR2 YYEKEE (reference sequence). In nucleotides, the CDR3 is TGTGCCAGCACGACAGGGGGCAAAAACACCATATATTTT. It codes for CASTTGGKNTIYF.

The rearrangement uses TRBV1 and TRBJ1-5; the table calls TRBD1, which could not be checked here. TRBV1 is classified as a pseudogene. This CDR3 contains 20 residues. The CDR3 bases are TGCACCAGCAGCCATTTATACCGGGACAGGGGGAACCTTAGCAATCAGCCCCAGCATTTT. The encoded protein is CTSSHLYRDRGNLSNQPQHF.

About this clone itself: An end of the junction does not agree with germline; a read error may underlie this. J is TRBJ2-2 and V is TRBV7-7; D may be TRBD1 (6 bases). Per germline, CDR1 SSHAT and CDR2 FNYEAQ (reference sequence). CDR3 length: 15 amino acids. Written as DNA, the CDR3 is TGTGCTAGCAGCTTAGTGGGGGCCGGAACCGGGGAGCTGTTTTTT. Its protein is CASSLVGAGTGELFF.

This clone appeared once. The chain links TRBV25-1 to TRBJ2-7, with TRBD1 as a possible D gene (6 bases). Germline assignment: CDR1 MGHDK and CDR2 SYGVNS. V lost 8 bases, J lost 5 bases, and 19 bases lay in between. The CDR3 runs 14 residues. The CDR3 protein is CASDPGTPQHEQYF. The CDR3 nucleotides are TGTGCCAGCGACCCGGGGACACCCCAGCACGAGCAGTACTTC.

J is TRBJ2-4 and V is TRBV16; D is possibly TRBD1 (6 bases). Germline V gives CDR1 KGHSY, CDR2 FQNENV. The CDR3 is 17 amino acids. V was pared by 0 bases and J by 0 bases, with 12 bases between. In DNA form, the CDR3 reads TGTGCCAGCAGCCAATCCGTGGACAGCTTAGCCAAAAACATTCAGTACTTC. It translates to CASSQSVDSLAKNIQYF.

The V gene is TRBV5-6, the J gene TRBJ2-2; 12 positions match TRBD1. The germline gives CDR1 SGHDT, CDR2 YYEEEE. The J segment lost 7 bases and the V segment lost 4 bases, leaving 5 bases of the junction unmatched. The CDR3 has 15 amino acids. DNA of the CDR3: TGTGCCAGCAGCGGCGGGACAGGGGGCAACGGGGAGCTGTTTTTT. Translated: CASSGGTGGNGELFF.

This clone was counted only a few times. The chain combines TRBV5-1 with TRBJ2-7, with 7 bases lining up with TRBD2. CDR1 is SGHRS, CDR2 YFSETQ, per germline. This CDR3 has 15 residues. The J segment lost 1 base and the V segment lost 0 bases, leaving 4 bases of the junction unmatched. This CDR3 is CASSLVGGGSYEQYF. CDR3 nucleotide sequence: TGCGCCAGCAGCTTGGTAGGCGGGGGTTCCTACGAGCAGTACTTC.

The genes are TRBV7-9 and TRBJ2-2; TRBD1 agrees at 8 bases. The CDR3 covers 15 residues. Germline V gene lookup returns CDR1 SEHNR and CDR2 FQNEAQ (reference sequence). CDR3 sequence (DNA): TGTTCCACCCAAGCCGGGACAGGTTTTGGCGGGGAGCTGTTTTTT. Protein sequence: CSTQAGTGFGGELFF.

Comment on this clone: In the same sample, other DNA sequences code for this CDR3. The CDR3 bases are TGTGCCAGCAGCCAAACAGGTCAATCACCCCTCCACTTT. It yields the protein CASSQTGQSPLHF. This chain joins TRBV14 and TRBJ1-6, with a weak D call TRBD1 (5 bases). Between the trimmed V and J ends, which lost 2 bases and 10 bases, there was a span of 9 bases. Germline CDR1 reads SGHDN; CDR2 reads FVKESK. The CDR3 consists of 13 residues.

V is TRBV2 and J is TRBJ1-5, with D perhaps matching TRBD1 (5 bases). Germline CDR1 and CDR2: SNHLY and FYNNEI. The CDR3 length is 15 residues. V lost 7 bases to trimming and J lost 2 bases, with 15 bases between them. The CDR3 here is CASTSQGQGNQPQHF. As DNA, the CDR3 is TGTGCCAGCACCAGCCAGGGCCAGGGCAATCAGCCCCAGCATTTT.